The rows below give T cell receptor beta chains drawn from one sample of a study of OX40 agonist ivuxolimab in advanced cancers. Clones were read by immunoSEQ multiplex PCR, and TCRdb kept only the in-frame ones, dropping some. The sample records under 75,000 clones, about 86% being singletons. Sequenced material: CD4+ or CD8+ T cells sorted from blood, taken in a trial of the OX40 agonist ivuxolimab. These receptors were obtained from an adult with an advanced solid tumor such as melanoma, head and neck, liver or kidney cancer. Each CDR3 is given with its conserved first and last residue. D genes are given only for firm matches. For some rows the clone size is stated as once, few or many, or as a class when expanded; others skip it.

j_gene | v_gene | d_gene | abundance | CDR3nt | CDR3aa
TRBJ2-1 | TRBV4-1 | NA | NA | TGCGCCAGCAGCCAAGGAGGGCAGCGGGTATACAATGAGCAGTTCTTC | CASSQGGQRVYNEQFF
TRBJ1-1 | TRBV10-3 | NA | few | TGTGCCATCAGTGATCAGCAGAACACTGAAGCTTTCTTT | CAISDQQNTEAFF
TRBJ1-4 | TRBV11-2 | NA | NA | TGTGCCAGCAGCTTTGGATCACAGGGAGGACGTGAAAAACTGTTTTTT | CASSFGSQGGREKLFF
TRBJ1-2 | TRBV7-2 | NA | NA | TGTGCCAGCAGCTTAGCTGGCAGCCAAATCTATGGCTACACCTTC | CASSLAGSQIYGYTF
TRBJ1-5 | TRBV7-9 | TRBD1 | NA | TGTGCCAGCAGCTTGGGGACAGGGAATAGCAATCAGCCCCAGCATTTT | CASSLGTGNSNQPQHF
TRBJ2-2 | TRBV25-1 | NA | NA | TGTGCCAGCACCCCGGGACTTAACACCGGGGAGCTGTTTTTT | CASTPGLNTGELFF
TRBJ1-5 | TRBV28 | NA | NA | TGTGCCAGCAGTGTCAATCAGCCCCAGCATTTT | CASSVNQPQHF
TRBJ2-2 | TRBV7-9 | NA | NA | TGTGCCAGCAGCTTAGGACGGAACACCGGGGAGCTGTTTTTT | CASSLGRNTGELFF
TRBJ2-7 | TRBV19 | TRBD1 | NA | TGTGCCAGTAGTTCCCGGACAGGGTTCGGCGAGCAGTACTTC | CASSSRTGFGEQYF
TRBJ2-2 | TRBV5-1 | NA | NA | TGCGCCAGCAGCTGGGACTTGACTAGGTTGAACACCGGGGAGCTGTTTTTT | CASSWDLTRLNTGELFF
TRBJ1-5 | TRBV10-3 | TRBD1 | NA | TGTGCCATCAGGCCGGGGACAGAACGGAATCAGCCCCAGCATTTT | CAIRPGTERNQPQHF
TRBJ1-4 | TRBV30 | NA | NA | TGTGCCTGGAGCCTTAGGGGCGAAAAACTGTTTTTT | CAWSLRGEKLFF
TRBJ2-1 | TRBV10-3 | NA | NA | TGTGCCATCAGTGAGAGAAACCCCGTTAACAATGAGCAGTTCTTC | CAISERNPVNNEQFF
TRBJ2-3 | TRBV30 | NA | NA | TGTGCCTGGAGGGGGGAGTTAGGCCTAAGGGATACGCAGTATTTT | CAWRGELGLRDTQYF
TRBJ2-2 | TRBV2 | TRBD2 | NA | TGTGCCAGCAAAGCCCGGACTAGCGGTAACACCGGGGAGCTGTTTTTT | CASKARTSGNTGELFF
TRBJ2-1 | TRBV7-2 | NA | NA | TGTGCCAGCAGCCTTAAATACAATGAGCAGTTCTTC | CASSLKYNEQFF
TRBJ1-1 | TRBV19 | TRBD1 | NA | TGTGCCAGTAGTGTGGACAGGGAAGCTGAAGCTTTCTTT | CASSVDREAEAFF
TRBJ1-2 | TRBV28 | NA | NA | TGTGCCAGCAGTTTGACAGTTGCTATGGTAGGCTACACCTTC | CASSLTVAMVGYTF
TRBJ1-1 | TRBV5-1 | NA | once | TGCGCCAGCAGCTTGGCACATGAGTCGGGGGACACTGAAGCTTTCTTT | CASSLAHESGDTEAFF
TRBJ1-5 | TRBV10-3 | TRBD1 | NA | TGTGCCATCAGTGAATTGGGACAGGGGGCACGGAGCAATCAGCCCCAGCATTTT | CAISELGQGARSNQPQHF
TRBJ2-1 | TRBV27 | NA | NA | TGTGCCAGCAGTTTATTGAATGAGCAGTTCTTC | CASSLLNEQFF
TRBJ2-1 | TRBV7-9 | NA | NA | TGTGCCAGCAGCCCAGACGTTCGCTCCTACAATGAGCAGTTCTTC | CASSPDVRSYNEQFF
TRBJ1-1 | TRBV14 | NA | few | TGTGCCAGCAGCCTTTCGAGGAACACTGAAGCTTTCTTT | CASSLSRNTEAFF
TRBJ2-3 | TRBV11-2 | NA | few | TGTGCCAGCGGCTCTGGGGGTACGCAGTATTTT | CASGSGGTQYF
TRBJ1-6 | TRBV6-6 | NA | few | TGTGCCAGCAGTCCCGAGGGGGGGCAATCACCCCTCCACTTT | CASSPEGGQSPLHF
TRBJ2-6 | TRBV19 | NA | NA | TGTGCCAGTAGTAATAATCGGGTTGACGGGGCCAACGTCCTGACTTTC | CASSNNRVDGANVLTF
TRBJ2-5 | TRBV7-9 | TRBD2 | NA | TGTGCCAGCAGCTTGGGAGGGGCGCAAGAGACCCAGTACTTC | CASSLGGAQETQYF
TRBJ1-2 | TRBV4-3 | TRBD1 | NA | TGCGCCAGCAGCCAATACAGGGGGAACTATGGCTACACCTTC | CASSQYRGNYGYTF
TRBJ2-2 | TRBV11-2 | NA | NA | TGTGCCAGCTCGCCGGCGAGGGGCTGGGGGACCGGGGAGCTGTTTTTT | CASSPARGWGTGELFF
TRBJ2-5 | TRBV27 | NA | NA | TGTGCCAGCAGTTCCAGCCTCAGGGGCGAGACCCAGTACTTC | CASSSSLRGETQYF
TRBJ2-1 | TRBV11-2 | TRBD2 | NA | TGTGCCAGCAGCTTAGGATTTTGGACTAGAGGGTACAATGAGCAGTTCTTC | CASSLGFWTRGYNEQFF
TRBJ2-2 | TRBV10-1 | TRBD1 | NA | TGCGCCAGCAGTGAGGACAGGGAGACCGGGGAGCTGTTTTTT | CASSEDRETGELFF
TRBJ2-2 | TRBV25-1 | NA | NA | TGTAACCGGGGCATATTGAACACCGGGGAGCTGTTTTTT | CNRGILNTGELFF
TRBJ2-3 | TRBV11-2 | NA | NA | TGTGCCAGCAGCTCGAGGGGCGGGAACTCAGATACGCAGTATTTT | CASSSRGGNSDTQYF
TRBJ1-2 | TRBV5-1 | NA | NA | TGCGCCAGCAGCTTAAAGGGGACGGATGGCTACACCTTC | CASSLKGTDGYTF
TRBJ2-5 | TRBV18 | NA | NA | TGTGCCAGCTCGCGGGACCACCAAGAGACCCAGTACTTC | CASSRDHQETQYF
TRBJ2-1 | TRBV9 | TRBD2 | NA | TGTGCCAGCAGCCCAGGGGGGACTAGCGCGTACAATGAGCAGTTCTTC | CASSPGGTSAYNEQFF
TRBJ1-2 | TRBV19 | NA | NA | TGTGCCAGTAGTATCAACAGGGAGGATGGCTACACCTTC | CASSINREDGYTF
TRBJ2-7 | TRBV5-4 | TRBD1 | NA | TGTGCCAGCAGCTTTTCGGGACAGATCCGCGAGCAGTACTTC | CASSFSGQIREQYF
TRBJ1-1 | TRBV19 | NA | NA | TGTGCCAGTAGACCGGGACATGCTCTGAACACTGAAGCTTTCTTT | CASRPGHALNTEAFF
TRBJ1-6 | TRBV6-6 | NA | NA | TGTGCCAGCAGCCAAAGGTCAGATTCACCCCTCCACTTT | CASSQRSDSPLHF
TRBJ1-5 | TRBV4-3 | NA | NA | TGCGCCAGCAGCCAAAATAGGGGTTCTCAGCCCCAGCATTTT | CASSQNRGSQPQHF
TRBJ2-1 | TRBV18 | NA | NA | TGTGCCAGCTCACCTCAGGACTACTGGGGGCAGTTCTTC | CASSPQDYWGQFF
TRBJ1-4 | TRBV30 | NA | NA | TGTGCCTGGACGTCTAGTAGTGTCGAAAAACTGTTTTTT | CAWTSSSVEKLFF
TRBJ1-1 | TRBV6-6 | NA | NA | TGTGCCAGCAGTTACTGGGGAAAGGACACTGAAGCTTTCTTT | CASSYWGKDTEAFF
TRBJ1-6 | TRBV5-1 | TRBD1 | NA | TGCGCCAGCAGCAGGGACAGGGGAATGGATTCACCCCTCCACTTT | CASSRDRGMDSPLHF
TRBJ1-4 | TRBV10-3 | NA | few | TGTGCCATCAGTTTGGGCGGAACTAATGAAAAACTGTTTTTT | CAISLGGTNEKLFF
TRBJ1-2 | TRBV29-1 | NA | NA | TGCAGCGTTGAAGGAGGGAATGGGGGCTACACCTTC | CSVEGGNGGYTF
TRBJ2-2 | TRBV5-1 | NA | NA | TGCGCCAGTACAATAACAGTGAACACCGGGGAGCTGTTTTTT | CASTITVNTGELFF
TRBJ2-6 | TRBV6-6 | NA | NA | TGTGCCAGCAGACAACGGCAGGTCGCCGGGGCCAACGTCCTGACTTTC | CASRQRQVAGANVLTF
TRBJ2-7 | TRBV7-6 | NA | NA | TGTGCCAGCAGCTTAGCAACAGGCGAGCAGTACTTC | CASSLATGEQYF